The clone carrying this T cell receptor (beta chain) was counted many times. Its antigen is unidentified. TCRdb passed the multiplex PCR reads through MiXCR, listing each CDR3 protein once. In the table there are some 110,000 distinct CDR3 sequences, less than 40% of which are singletons. These data are taken from a study of breast tumors, draining lymph nodes, adjacent tissues. Study-level points and caveats: Compared with lymph nodes, tumors were less diverse; compared with nontumor tissue, more.

V lost 6 bases, J lost 4 bases, and 16 bases lay in between. Germline lookup yields CDR1 ENHRY and CDR2 SYGVKD. This CDR3 has 14 residues. Breast cancer patients provided tissue from their axillary draining lymph nodes. V and J are TRBV10-3 and TRBJ2-7; perhaps D is TRBD1 or TRBD2 (7 bases each). The source material was axillary lymph node tissue. The clonotype was recovered from a female donor with breast cancer. Some clones in this sample may be carry-over from other donors' samples. The CDR3 sequence: CAISAAGGGYEQYF. CDR3 DNA sequence: TGTGCCATCAGCGCAGCAGGGGGGGGGTACGAGCAGTACTTC.